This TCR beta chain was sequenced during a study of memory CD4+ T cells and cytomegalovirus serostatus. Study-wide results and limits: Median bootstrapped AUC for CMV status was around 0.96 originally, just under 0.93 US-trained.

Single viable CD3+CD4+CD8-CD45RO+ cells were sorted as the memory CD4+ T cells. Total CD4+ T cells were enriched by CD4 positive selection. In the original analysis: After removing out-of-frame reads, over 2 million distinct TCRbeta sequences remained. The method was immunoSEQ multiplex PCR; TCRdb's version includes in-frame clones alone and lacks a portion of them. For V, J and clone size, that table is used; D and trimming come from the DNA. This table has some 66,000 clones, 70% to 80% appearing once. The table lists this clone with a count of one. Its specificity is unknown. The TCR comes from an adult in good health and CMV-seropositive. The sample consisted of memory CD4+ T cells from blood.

The CDR3 sequence: CASSEGTAGEQYF. As DNA, the CDR3 is TGTGCCAGCAGTGAGGGGACAGCAGGCGAGCAGTACTTC. The rearrangement joins TRBV6-5 to TRBJ2-7, with 7 bases that match TRBD1. Per germline, CDR1 MNHEY and CDR2 SVGAGI. The CDR3 covers 13 residues. V gave up 5 bases and J gave up 6 bases; unmatched junction bases: 7.